This T cell receptor (beta chain) derives from a study of glioma-infiltrating T cells. Study results and limitations: Tissue-blood divergence was below expectation in non-neoplastic patients, above in gliomas. Very few CDR3 sequences were shared between tissue and blood.

The length of the CDR3 is 15 residues. V shed 6 bases, J shed 0 bases, and the junction held 2 bases outside the gene matches. Germline V gene data show CDR1 as MNHNS and CDR2 as SASEGT. With respect to this clonotype: The antigen is not known.

The iRepertoire nested amplicon-rescue multiplex PCR amplified TCR alpha and beta CDR3s from RNA. Input was roughly 100-450 ng of tissue mRNA or PBMC total RNA. TCRdb called the multiplex PCR reads again in MiXCR, with one record for every CDR3 protein. The profile shows under 200,000 distinct CDR3 sequences, under 55% of them singletons. The specimen sequenced was glioma tissue, nonneoplastic brain tissue, or PBMCs (not recorded which). This sequence joins TRBV6-1 and TRBJ2-7; 13 nucleotides match TRBD2. The origin of this receptor is a human donor with low-grade glioma or glioblastoma, undergoing nonglioma brain surgery, or in good health (not recorded which). CDR3 protein: CASRGLAGSSYEQYF. The CDR3 DNA is TGTGCCAGCAGGGGACTAGCGGGGAGCTCCTACGAGCAGTACTTC.